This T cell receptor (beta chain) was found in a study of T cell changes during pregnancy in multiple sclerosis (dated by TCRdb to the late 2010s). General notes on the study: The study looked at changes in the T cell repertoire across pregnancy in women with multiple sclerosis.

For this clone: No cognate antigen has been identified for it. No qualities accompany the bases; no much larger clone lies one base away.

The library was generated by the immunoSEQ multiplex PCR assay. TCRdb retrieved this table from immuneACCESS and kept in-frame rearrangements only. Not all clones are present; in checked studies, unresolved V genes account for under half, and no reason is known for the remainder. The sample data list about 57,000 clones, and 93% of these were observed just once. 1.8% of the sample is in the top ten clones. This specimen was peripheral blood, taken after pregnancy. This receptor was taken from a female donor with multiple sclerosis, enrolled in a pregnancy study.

The nucleotide sequence is given as TGTGCCATCAGTCTAGCGGGAGTCCTGGCTGAGCAGTTCTTC. It specifies CAISLAGVLAEQFF. The sequence links TRBV10-3 to TRBJ2-1, with 10 middle bases fitting TRBD2. Looking up the germline V gene yields CDR1 ENHRY and CDR2 SYGVKD. Spanning cysteine to phenylalanine, the CDR3 consists of 14 amino acids. Only the CDR3 part of the read is kept: 42 bases, read in frame from the first base. Germline trimming amounts to 5 bases on V and 9 bases on J, with 7 as the count of junction bases outside the gene matches.